This T cell receptor beta chain emerged from a study of beta chain features in type 1 diabetes. This clone came up many times. What it binds is unknown. The investigators reverse transcribed all of the isolated RNA, so they sequenced expressed TCRB transcripts. Assay used: immunoSEQ multiplex PCR; TCRdb lists only in-frame clones, some missing. The table has a few hundred thousand clones, approximately 14% seen once. Broader study findings: Patients with Type 1 diabetes showed moderately but significantly shorter TCRB CDR3s in all four CD4+ subsets.

Markers CD45RO/CCR7/CD25/CD127/CD95/CD27 served to sort CD4+ naive, central memory, regulatory and stem cell-like memory cells. V lost 0 bases and J lost 12; bases outside the gene matches: 9. CDR1 and CDR2 from the germline V gene are MNHEY and SMNVEV (reference sequence). The CDR3 loop spans 15 amino acids. The rearrangement links TRBV27 to TRBJ2-1, with TRBD2 matching over 9 bases. The clonotype originates from a man between 25 and 39 years old in good health. The sample comprised central memory CD4+ T cells from blood. CDR3 in amino acids: CASSLSWREGLPQFF. DNA of the CDR3: TGTGCCAGCAGTTTATCGTGGCGGGAGGGCCTCCCGCAGTTCTTC.